This T cell receptor beta chain derives from a study of blood T cell repertoires in COVID-19 (TCRdb year 2020). Background for the entire study: Samples covering the acute and convalescent phases of COVID-19 were provided by collaborators in the United States, Italy and Spain. Sample metadata almost always included a de-identified subject ID, COVID-19 status, age in years and sex. The dataset comprised deeply sampled blood TCRbeta repertoires from subjects exposed to, actively infected with, or recovered from COVID-19. Where available, HLA class I and class II types were taken from metadata supplied by the sample provider and were not determined by assay-based typing. The material from the prospective study consisted of cDNA or gDNA derived from T cells, B-cell-depleted T cells, or PBMCs. Samples were obtained from the ongoing ImmuneRACE study (first 160 participants) and from some 1,200 subjects provided by 6 global collaborators. The repertoires were released in a freely available public database meant as a resource for research on the immune response to SARS-CoV-2. The research as a whole found: The amount of clinical and demographic metadata varied by source and participant and was provided uncurated.

In regard to this clone: Its antigen specificity is not known. No quality values exist for individual bases; no much larger clone is one base distant.

The immunoSEQ Assay, a bias-controlled multiplex PCR, was used to amplify TCRbeta CDR3 regions from genomic DNA. The authors' pipeline ran thus. The number of nucleated cells in each sample was estimated by amplification of reference gene primers within the assay. To quantify the absolute abundance of each unique TCRbeta CDR3 rearrangement, sequence reads were collapsed and filtered. For each sample, productive Simpson clonality was calculated by taking the square root of Simpson's diversity index across productive rearrangements. TCRdb stores this immuneACCESS table with in-frame sequences only. Part of the clones is absent; in the studies checked, under half of the shortfall reflects unresolved V genes, and no reason is known for the rest. V and J calls and clone size are copied from that table; D and trimming were computed from the DNA. This sample gives 200,000 to 300,000 clones in total; approximately 88% of them show up just once. The ten largest clones represent 2.5% of the sample.

In the prospective study, participants were roughly 18 to 100 years old, resided in about two dozen geographic areas of the United States, and were enrolled through a virtual design. In the prospective study, participants were assigned to cohorts based on the clinical history participants reported in a screening survey and a study questionnaire. In the prospective study, mobile phlebotomists collected whole blood, serum and a nasopharyngeal or oropharyngeal swab from each participant. Participants in the prospective study had the option to provide additional blood draws and questionnaires over a roughly two-month period. Before DNA extraction, blood samples from the prospective study were shipped at room temperature or frozen. The germline V gene provides CDR1 ENHRY and CDR2 SYGVKD. The CDR3 spans 14 residues, from the cysteine through the phenylalanine. Here the CDR3 DNA is all that survives: 42 bases in frame from base 1. Trimmed from V: 3 bases; trimmed from J: 4 bases; junction bases lacking a gene match: 3.

The sequence links TRBV10-3 to TRBJ1-5, and TRBD1 aligns with 7 junction nucleotides. The source of this sequence is a woman aged 40 to 50 with acute COVID-19. Material for sequencing was PBMCs or T cells enriched from blood (not recorded which). The CDR3 loop reads CAISDLQGNQPQHF. DNA sequence: TGTGCCATCAGTGATTTACAGGGGAATCAGCCCCAGCATTTT.